The 13 T cell receptor beta chains listed next were all sequenced from one sample in a study of blood T cell repertoires in COVID-19. The protocol was immunoSEQ multiplex PCR, while the TCRdb copy is restricted to in-frame clones and leaves out a portion. The data show hundreds of thousands of clones, roughly 87% seen once. The material sequenced was peripheral blood. These TCRs come from a human donor in a cohort sampled during active COVID-19.

This chain links TRBV7-9 with TRBJ2-5, with TRBD1 matching over 10 bases. This CDR3 has 17 residues. Germline V gene lookup returns CDR1 SEHNR and CDR2 FQNEAQ (reference sequence). J lost 5 bases, V lost 1 base, and 10 bases had no gene match. The CDR3 sequence: CASSLVPTGGTEETQYF. The CDR3 DNA reads TGTGCCAGCAGCTTAGTGCCGACAGGGGGCACGGAGGAGACCCAGTACTTC.

DNA of the CDR3: TGTGCCAGCAGCCGAACCGGGACAGTCAACTACGAGCAGTACTTC. This encodes CASSRTGTVNYEQYF. The V call is TRBV7-8, the J call TRBJ2-7, with 7 bases lining up with TRBD1. CDR1 and CDR2 (germline): SGHVS, FQNEAQ. J was trimmed by 3 bases and V by 5 bases; bases with no gene match: 10. CDR3 length: 15 amino acids.

The table lists this clone with a count of one. The genes are TRBV30 and TRBJ1-1, with 12 bases lining up with TRBD1. The CDR3 contains 16 residues. With V trimmed by 6 bases and J by 1 base, 9 bases remained unmatched. Germline CDR1 reads GTSNPN; CDR2 reads SVGIG (reference sequence). In DNA form, the CDR3 reads TGTGCCTGTTTCCCACCGGGACAGGGGGCGAACACTGAAGCTTTCTTT. Residues: CACFPPGQGANTEAFF.

This clone was picked up a small number of times. This chain uses TRBV19 with TRBJ1-6, with D perhaps matching TRBD1 (5 bases). CDR3 size: 16 residues. Germline CDR1 and CDR2: LNHDA and SQIVND (reference sequence). V lost 6 bases, J lost 6 bases, and 18 bases lay in between. This CDR3 is CASSIDSGAFNSPLHF. CDR3 nucleotides: TGTGCCAGTAGCATCGACAGCGGGGCCTTTAATTCACCCCTCCACTTT.

J is TRBJ1-1 and V is TRBV7-2; D is unclear. This CDR3 region has 15 residues. V was pared by 1 base and J by 0 bases, with 9 bases between. Germline V gene data show CDR1 as SGHTA and CDR2 as FQGNSA. CDR3 loop: CASSLVAELNTEAFF. DNA for the CDR3: TGTGCCAGCAGCTTAGTCGCGGAACTGAACACTGAAGCTTTCTTT.

CDR3 amino acids: CASRAQGGSGNTIYF. CDR3 nucleotide sequence: TGTGCCAGCAGGGCTCAGGGAGGTTCTGGAAACACCATATATTTT. The rearrangement uses TRBV5-8 and TRBJ1-3; D is perhaps TRBD1 (5 bases). Trimming shortened V by 5 bases and J by 1 base, and 13 bases separated the two germline ends. The CDR3 covers 15 residues. Germline CDR1 SGHTS, CDR2 YDEGEE.

Here the CDR3 DNA reads TGTGCCAGCAGTGAAGGGAGACAGGGCAATCAGCCCCAGCATTTT. Its protein is CASSEGRQGNQPQHF. V and J are TRBV6-1 and TRBJ1-5, with D possibly TRBD1 on 6 matching bases. V lost 1 base to trimming and J lost 2 bases, with 9 bases between them. The CDR3 length is 15 residues. Germline V gives CDR1 MNHNS, CDR2 SASEGT.

This rearrangement joins TRBV11-2 to TRBJ2-5; 9 bases fit TRBD2. V lost 6 bases to trimming and J lost 4 bases; unmatched junction nucleotides: 3. The CDR3 length is 13 residues. Germline loops: CDR1 SGHAT, CDR2 FQNNGV. Here the CDR3 DNA reads TGTGCCAGCAGGATTAGCGGGAGAGAGACCCAGTACTTC. It codes for CASRISGRETQYF.

The CDR3 DNA sequence: TGTGCCAGCAGCTCCGACAGGTATTACGAGCAGTACTTC. Its protein is CASSSDRYYEQYF. V is TRBV7-9 and J is TRBJ2-7; TRBD1 is a possible D gene (6 bases). This CDR3 is 13 amino acids long. The germline V gene encodes CDR1 SEHNR and CDR2 FQNEAQ (reference sequence). Between the trimmed V and J ends, which lost 4 bases and 4 bases, there was a span of 11 bases.

The chain recombines TRBV11-3 with TRBJ2-1; possible D gene TRBD1, 7 bases. V shed 2 bases and J shed 7 bases, with 15 bases lying between them. Looked up from germline, CDR1 is SGHNT and CDR2 is YENEEA. This CDR3 comprises 15 residues. The CDR3 bases are TGTGCCAGCAGCTTATGGGCAGGGGGGTTGAATGAGCAGTTCTTC. It yields the protein CASSLWAGGLNEQFF.

The table lists this clone with a count of one. This rearrangement joins TRBV19 to TRBJ1-1; D is uncertain. Trimming pared 2 bases from V and 0 bases from J, leaving 19 bases between. Germline assignment: CDR1 LNHDA and CDR2 SQIVND (reference sequence). The CDR3 extends over 18 amino acids. The CDR3 reads CASSIYIQAVSLNTEAFF. The CDR3 region has the DNA TGTGCCAGTAGTATATATATTCAGGCAGTTTCGTTGAACACTGAAGCTTTCTTT.

The chain joins TRBV7-9 to TRBJ2-7; TRBD1 matches 7 bases. The V gene's germline CDR1 is SEHNR and CDR2 FQNEAQ (reference sequence). The CDR3 loop spans 14 amino acids. With 5 bases clipped from V and 0 bases from J, the junction kept 4 bases outside the gene matches. The CDR3 DNA is TGTGCCAGCAGCGCAACAGGGGACTCCTACGAGCAGTACTTC. It yields the protein CASSATGDSYEQYF.

This clone was seen a single time. The gene calls are TRBV28 and TRBJ1-5; possible D gene TRBD1, 6 bases. CDR1 MDHEN and CDR2 SYDVKM come from the germline V gene. This CDR3 comprises 16 residues. Trimming took 5 bases from V and 3 from J, leaving 17 bases between them. As DNA, the CDR3 is TGTGCCAGCAGTAGCTACAGGGCGGTGGACAATCAGCCCCAGCATTTT. Its protein product is CASSSYRAVDNQPQHF.